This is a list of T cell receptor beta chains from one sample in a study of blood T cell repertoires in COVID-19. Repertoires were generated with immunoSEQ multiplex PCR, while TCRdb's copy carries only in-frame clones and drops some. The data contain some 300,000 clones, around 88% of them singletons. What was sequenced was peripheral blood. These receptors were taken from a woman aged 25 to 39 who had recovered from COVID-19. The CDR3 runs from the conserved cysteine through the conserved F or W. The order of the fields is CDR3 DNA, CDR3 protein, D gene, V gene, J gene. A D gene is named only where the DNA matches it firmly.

TGTGCCAGCAGTTTACGACAGGTGAACTATGGCTACACCTTC	CASSLRQVNYGYTF	.	TRBV28	TRBJ1-2
TGTGCCAGTAGTATAGCCCTCGGGACAGTGACATACAATGAGCAGTTCTTC	CASSIALGTVTYNEQFF	TRBD1	TRBV19	TRBJ2-1
TGTGCCAGCAGTCCTCATGTCTCAGGGACAACTTTCTTT	CASSPHVSGTTFF	.	TRBV27	TRBJ1-1
TGTGCCAGCAGCCACGGGACTAGCGGGGGGGCCCGCGAGCAGTACTTC	CASSHGTSGGAREQYF	TRBD2	TRBV6-2/TRBV6-3	TRBJ2-7
TGTGCCAGTAGTATGGGACAGGGCAGTAATGAAAAACTGTTTTTT	CASSMGQGSNEKLFF	TRBD1	TRBV19	TRBJ1-4
TGTGCCAGCAGCCTACTAGCGGGGGGCGGAGAGACCCAGTACTTC	CASSLLAGGGETQYF	TRBD2	TRBV28	TRBJ2-5
TGTGCCAGCAGTTTGGGGGGACTAAATTCACCCCTCCACTTT	CASSLGGLNSPLHF	.	TRBV27	TRBJ1-6
TGCGCCAGCAGCGTCGGACTAGGGAACCAGGCGCAGTTCTTC	CASSVGLGNQAQFF	TRBD2	TRBV5-1	TRBJ2-1
TGCGCCAGCAGCCCGTTCCTTTCAGTCGCCTCTGGAAACACCATATATTTT	CASSPFLSVASGNTIYF	.	TRBV4-1	TRBJ1-3
TGTGCCAGCAGCACAACCGGGACTAGCGGGGGTGAGCAGTACTTC	CASSTTGTSGGEQYF	TRBD2	TRBV5-4	TRBJ2-7
TGTGCCAGCAGCTCCCGGGACAGGGGCGCAGAAAAGCAGTTCTTC	CASSSRDRGAEKQFF	TRBD1	TRBV13	TRBJ2-1
TGTGCCAGCAGCTTAGTCCCGGCGGGGTCCGTGGGGGAGCTGTTTTTT	CASSLVPAGSVGELFF	.	TRBV7-6	TRBJ2-2
TGTGCCAGTAGGGACAGGGGTGCAGATACGCAGTATTTT	CASRDRGADTQYF	TRBD1	TRBV19	TRBJ2-3
TGTGCCAGCTCACATTCCGGGACAGGGGTTGACACTGAAGCTTTCTTT	CASSHSGTGVDTEAFF	TRBD1	TRBV18	TRBJ1-1
TGTGCCAGCGCACAGGGGGCTCAAGAAAAACTGTTTTTT	CASAQGAQEKLFF	TRBD1	TRBV19	TRBJ1-4
TGCGCCAGCAGCCAATACAGGGAGTACTATGGCTACACCTTC	CASSQYREYYGYTF	.	TRBV4-3	TRBJ1-2